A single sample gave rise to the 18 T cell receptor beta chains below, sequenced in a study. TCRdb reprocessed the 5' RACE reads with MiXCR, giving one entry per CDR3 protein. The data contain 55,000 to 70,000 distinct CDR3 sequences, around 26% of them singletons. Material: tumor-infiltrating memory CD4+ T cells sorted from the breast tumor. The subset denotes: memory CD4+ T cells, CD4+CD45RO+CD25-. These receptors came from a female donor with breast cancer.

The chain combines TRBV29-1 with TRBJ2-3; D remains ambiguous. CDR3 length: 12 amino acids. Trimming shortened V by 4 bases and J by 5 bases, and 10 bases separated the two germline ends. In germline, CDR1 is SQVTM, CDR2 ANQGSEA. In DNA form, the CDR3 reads TGCAGCGTTGCCCTACCGGGAGATACGCAGTATTTT. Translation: CSVALPGDTQYF.

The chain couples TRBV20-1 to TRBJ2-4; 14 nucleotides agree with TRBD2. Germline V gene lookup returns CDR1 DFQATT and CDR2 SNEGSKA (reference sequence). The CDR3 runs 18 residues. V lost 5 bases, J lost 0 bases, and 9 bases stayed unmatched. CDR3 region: CSAHGTSGSKSAKNIQYF. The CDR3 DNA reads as TGCAGTGCTCACGGGACTAGCGGGAGTAAGTCAGCCAAAAACATTCAGTACTTC.

In DNA form, the CDR3 reads TGTGCCAGCAGACGACTAGCGGGGACCCACCAGATTAGCACAGATACGCAGTATTTT. Translation gives CASRRLAGTHQISTDTQYF. The V and J genes are TRBV6-2 or TRBV6-3 and TRBJ2-3, with TRBD2 matching 11 bases. This CDR3 has 19 residues. The germline gives CDR1 MNHEY, CDR2 SVGEGT. V was pared by 6 bases and J by 0 bases, with 14 bases of the junction left unmatched.

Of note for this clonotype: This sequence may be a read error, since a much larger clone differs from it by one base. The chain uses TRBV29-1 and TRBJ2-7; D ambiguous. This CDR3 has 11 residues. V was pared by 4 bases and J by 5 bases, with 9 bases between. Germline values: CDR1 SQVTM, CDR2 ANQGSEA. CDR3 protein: CSVGRAHEQYF. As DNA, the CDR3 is TGCAGCGTTGGTCGTGCCCACGAGCAGTACTTC.

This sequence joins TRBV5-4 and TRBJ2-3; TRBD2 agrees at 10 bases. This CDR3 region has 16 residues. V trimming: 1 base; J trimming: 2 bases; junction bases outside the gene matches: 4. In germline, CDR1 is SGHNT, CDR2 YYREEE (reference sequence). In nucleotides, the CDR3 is TGTGCCAGCAGCTTGAAAAGCGGGAGGGCCACAGATACGCAGTATTTT. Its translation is CASSLKSGRATDTQYF.

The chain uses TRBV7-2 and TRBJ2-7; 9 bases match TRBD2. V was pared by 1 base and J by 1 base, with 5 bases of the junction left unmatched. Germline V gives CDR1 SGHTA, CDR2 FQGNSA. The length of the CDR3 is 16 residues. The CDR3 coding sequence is TGTGCCAGCAGCTTAGTCGCGGGAGGGTCGTCCTACGAGCAGTACTTC. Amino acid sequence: CASSLVAGGSSYEQYF.

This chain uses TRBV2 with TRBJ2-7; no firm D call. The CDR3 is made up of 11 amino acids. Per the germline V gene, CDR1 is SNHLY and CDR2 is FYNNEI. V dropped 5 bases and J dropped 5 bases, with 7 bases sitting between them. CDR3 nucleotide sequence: TGTGCCAGCAGTCATTTAGACGAGCAGTACTTC. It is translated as CASSHLDEQYF.

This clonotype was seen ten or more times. CDR3 amino acids: CASSADNQPQHF. The CDR3 DNA is TGTGCCAGCAGCGCGGACAATCAGCCCCAGCATTTT. V gene TRBV7-9 combines with J gene TRBJ1-5; D is uncertain. CDR1 and CDR2 from the germline V gene are SEHNR and FQNEAQ (reference sequence). The CDR3 runs to 12 residues. Trimming took 5 bases from V and 3 from J, leaving 5 bases between them.

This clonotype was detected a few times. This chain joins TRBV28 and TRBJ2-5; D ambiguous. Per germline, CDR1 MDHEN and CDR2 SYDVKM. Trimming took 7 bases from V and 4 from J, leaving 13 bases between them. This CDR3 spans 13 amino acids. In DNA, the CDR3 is TGTGCCAGCATCCCCCGCGCTTTAGAGACCCAGTACTTC. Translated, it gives CASIPRALETQYF.

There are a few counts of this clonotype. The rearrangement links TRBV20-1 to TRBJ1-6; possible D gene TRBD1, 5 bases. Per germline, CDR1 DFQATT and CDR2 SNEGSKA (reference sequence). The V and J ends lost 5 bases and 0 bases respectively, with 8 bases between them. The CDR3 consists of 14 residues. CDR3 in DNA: TGCAGTGCTCACAGGAGCTCCTATAATTCACCCCTCCACTTT. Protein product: CSAHRSSYNSPLHF.

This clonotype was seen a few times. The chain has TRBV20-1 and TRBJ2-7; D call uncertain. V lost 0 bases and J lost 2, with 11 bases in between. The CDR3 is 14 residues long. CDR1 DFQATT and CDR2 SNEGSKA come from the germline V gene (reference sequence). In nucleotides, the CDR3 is TGCAGTGCTAGAGATGGCAGGACCCCCTACGAGCAGTACTTC. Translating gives CSARDGRTPYEQYF.

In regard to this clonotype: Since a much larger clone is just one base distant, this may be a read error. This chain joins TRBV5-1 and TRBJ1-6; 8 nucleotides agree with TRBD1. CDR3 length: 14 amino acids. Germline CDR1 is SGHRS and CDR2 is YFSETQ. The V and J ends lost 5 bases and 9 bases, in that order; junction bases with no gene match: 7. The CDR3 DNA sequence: TGCGCCAGCAGTCTACAGGGGGATAGTTCACCCCTCCACTTT. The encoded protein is CASSLQGDSSPLHF.

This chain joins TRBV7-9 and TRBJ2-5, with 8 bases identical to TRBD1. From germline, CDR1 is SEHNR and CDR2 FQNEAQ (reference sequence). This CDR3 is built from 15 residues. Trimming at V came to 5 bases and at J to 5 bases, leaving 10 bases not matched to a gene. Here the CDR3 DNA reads TGTGCCAGCAGCACGGACAGGGACCTTCGGGAGACCCAGTACTTC. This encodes CASSTDRDLRETQYF.

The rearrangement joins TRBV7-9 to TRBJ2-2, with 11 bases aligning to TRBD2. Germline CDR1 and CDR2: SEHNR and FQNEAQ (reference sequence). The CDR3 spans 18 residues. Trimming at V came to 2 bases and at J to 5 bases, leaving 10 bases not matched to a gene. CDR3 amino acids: CASSLRAMTSGNTGELFF. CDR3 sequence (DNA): TGTGCCAGCAGCTTACGAGCGATGACTAGCGGGAATACCGGGGAGCTGTTTTTT.

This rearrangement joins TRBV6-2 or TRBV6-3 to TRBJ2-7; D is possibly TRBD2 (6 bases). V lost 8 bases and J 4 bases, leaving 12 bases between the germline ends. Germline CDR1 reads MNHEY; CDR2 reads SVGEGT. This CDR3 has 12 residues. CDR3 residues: CASGTSSYEQYF. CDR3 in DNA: TGTGCCAGCGGTACTAGCTCGTACGAGCAGTACTTC.

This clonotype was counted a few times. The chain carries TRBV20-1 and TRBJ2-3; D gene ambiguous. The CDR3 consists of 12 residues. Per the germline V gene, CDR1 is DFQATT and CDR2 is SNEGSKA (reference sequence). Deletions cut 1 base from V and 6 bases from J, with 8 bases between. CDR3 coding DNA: TGCAGTGCTAGAGGGCCCCGGGATACGCAGTATTTT. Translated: CSARGPRDTQYF.

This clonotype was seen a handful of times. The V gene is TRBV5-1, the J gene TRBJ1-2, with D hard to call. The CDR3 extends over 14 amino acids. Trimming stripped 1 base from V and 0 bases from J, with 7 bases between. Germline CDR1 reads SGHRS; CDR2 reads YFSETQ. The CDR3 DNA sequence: TGCGCCAGCAGCTTGACAGCGGCTAACTATGGCTACACCTTC. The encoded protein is CASSLTAANYGYTF.

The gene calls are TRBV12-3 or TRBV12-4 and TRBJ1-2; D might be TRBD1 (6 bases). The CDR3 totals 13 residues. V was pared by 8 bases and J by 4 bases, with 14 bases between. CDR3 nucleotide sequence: TGTGCCAGCCGACGGCAGGGGCCCTATGGCTACACCTTC. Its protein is CASRRQGPYGYTF.